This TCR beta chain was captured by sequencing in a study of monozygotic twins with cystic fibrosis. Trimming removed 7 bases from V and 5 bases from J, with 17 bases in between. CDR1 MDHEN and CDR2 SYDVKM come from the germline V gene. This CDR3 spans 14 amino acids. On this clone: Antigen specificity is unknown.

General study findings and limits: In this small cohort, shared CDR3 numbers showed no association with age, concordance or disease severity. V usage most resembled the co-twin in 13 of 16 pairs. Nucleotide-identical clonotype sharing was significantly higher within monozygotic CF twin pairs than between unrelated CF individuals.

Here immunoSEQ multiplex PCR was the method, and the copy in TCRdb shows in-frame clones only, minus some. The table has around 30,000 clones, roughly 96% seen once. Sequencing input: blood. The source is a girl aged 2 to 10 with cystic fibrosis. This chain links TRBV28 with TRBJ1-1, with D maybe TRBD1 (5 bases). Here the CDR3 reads CASTMGGIGTEAFF. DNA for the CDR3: TGTGCCAGCACCATGGGGGGTATAGGGACTGAAGCTTTCTTT.